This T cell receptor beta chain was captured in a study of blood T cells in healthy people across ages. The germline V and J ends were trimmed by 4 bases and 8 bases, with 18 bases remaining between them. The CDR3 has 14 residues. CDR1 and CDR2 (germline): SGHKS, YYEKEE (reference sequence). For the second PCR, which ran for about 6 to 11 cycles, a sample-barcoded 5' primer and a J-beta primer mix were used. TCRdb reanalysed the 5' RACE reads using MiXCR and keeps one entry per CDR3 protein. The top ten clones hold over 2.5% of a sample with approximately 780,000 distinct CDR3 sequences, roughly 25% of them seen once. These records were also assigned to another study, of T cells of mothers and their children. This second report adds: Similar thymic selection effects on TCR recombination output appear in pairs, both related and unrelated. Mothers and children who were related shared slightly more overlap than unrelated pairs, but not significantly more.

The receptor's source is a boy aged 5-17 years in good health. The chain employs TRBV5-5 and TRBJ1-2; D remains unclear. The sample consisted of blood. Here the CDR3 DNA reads TGTGCCAGCAGCCCCTGGGAAGCCGAAGGGGGCTACACCTTC. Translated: CASSPWEAEGGYTF.